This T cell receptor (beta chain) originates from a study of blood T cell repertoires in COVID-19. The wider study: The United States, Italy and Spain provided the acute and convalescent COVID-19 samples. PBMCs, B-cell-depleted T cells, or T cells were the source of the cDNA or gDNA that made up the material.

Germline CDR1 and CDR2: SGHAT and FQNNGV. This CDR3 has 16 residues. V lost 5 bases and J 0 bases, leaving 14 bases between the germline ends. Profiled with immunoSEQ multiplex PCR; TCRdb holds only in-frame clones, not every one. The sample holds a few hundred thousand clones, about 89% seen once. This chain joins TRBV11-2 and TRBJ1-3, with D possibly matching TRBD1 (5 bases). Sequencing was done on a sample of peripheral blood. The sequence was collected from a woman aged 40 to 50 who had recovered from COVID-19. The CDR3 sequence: CASSPRVWGSGNTIYF. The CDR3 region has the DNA TGTGCCAGCAGCCCCAGGGTTTGGGGCTCTGGAAACACCATATATTTT.